This T cell receptor beta chain was identified during a study of regulatory T cells in long-lasting Graves disease. Study conclusions and caveats: Patients with persistent disease shared under 3,500 public clonotypes, outpacing the approximately 950 shared by new patients. Patients whose Graves' disease persisted exhibited lower TCR diversity than those newly diagnosed.

As to time point: persistent/refractory GD, antithyroid drugs over 5 years with positive TRAb. RNA isolated from PBMCs was used to make the TCR library. This clonotype came up once. Its antigen is undetermined. Building of the TCR beta libraries involved iRepertoire HTBI primers and Arm-PCR of CDR3 regions. Under the authors' procedure: Overall, samples carried approximately 60 TRBV and about 14 TRBJ segments. TCRdb processed the multiplex PCR reads anew with MiXCR; each CDR3 protein has one entry. TCRdb, rather than the study authors, made the V and J calls. The sample records about 400,000 distinct CDR3 sequences, under 25% being singletons. This TCR was sampled from a female donor with Graves disease. The source was peripheral blood mononuclear cells (PBMCs), collected when the disease was refractory, from a patient treated with antithyroid drugs.

The CDR3 region is CASSLDVSRGREFF. The CDR3 DNA reads as TGTGCCAGCAGCTTAGACGTCTCGCGGGGCCGCGAATTCTTC. The chain recombines TRBV7-9 with TRBJ2-1, with D perhaps TRBD2 (6 bases). The CDR3 is 14 amino acids. V lost 1 base to trimming and J lost 16 bases, with 20 bases between them. Germline V CDR1 and CDR2: SEHNR, FQNEAQ (reference sequence). The complete variable domain, with remaining parts taken from reference TRBV7-9 and TRBJ2-1, reads DTGVSQNPRHKITKRGQNVTFRCDPISEHNRLYWYRQTLGQGPEFLTYFQNEAQLEKSRLLSDRFSAERPKGSFSTLEIQRTEQGDSAMYLCASSLDVSRGREFFGPGTRLTVL.